This T cell receptor (beta chain) was profiled in a study of blood T cell repertoires in COVID-19. V lost 1 base to trimming and J lost 8 bases; unmatched junction nucleotides: 7. The CDR3 is 16 residues long. The germline gives CDR1 SGHTA, CDR2 FQGNSA. Profiled with immunoSEQ multiplex PCR; TCRdb holds only in-frame clones, not every one. The top ten clones hold under 15% of a sample with 150,000 or so clones, 80% to 90% of them seen once. J is TRBJ2-4 and V is TRBV7-2; 11 bases are shared with TRBD2. Sequencing used peripheral blood. This clonotype originated in a man aged 18 to 35 with COVID-19, enrolled during active disease. The CDR3 DNA reads as TGTGCCAGCAGCTTAGTAACTAGCGGGAGAAATTACATTCAGTACTTC. This gives the protein CASSLVTSGRNYIQYF.